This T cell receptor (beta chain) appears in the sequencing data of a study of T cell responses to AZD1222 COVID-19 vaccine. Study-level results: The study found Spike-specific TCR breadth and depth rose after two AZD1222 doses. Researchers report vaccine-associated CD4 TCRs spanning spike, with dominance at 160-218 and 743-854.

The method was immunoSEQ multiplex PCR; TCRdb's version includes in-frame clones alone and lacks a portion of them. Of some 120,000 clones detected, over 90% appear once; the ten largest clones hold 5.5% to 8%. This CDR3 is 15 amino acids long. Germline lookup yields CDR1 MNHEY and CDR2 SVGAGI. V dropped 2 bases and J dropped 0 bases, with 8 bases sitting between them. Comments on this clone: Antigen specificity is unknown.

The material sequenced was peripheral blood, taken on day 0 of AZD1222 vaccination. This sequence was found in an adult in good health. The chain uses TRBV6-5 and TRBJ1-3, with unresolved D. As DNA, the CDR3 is TGTGCCAGCAGTTACGAAGCTAACTCTGGAAACACCATATATTTT. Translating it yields CASSYEANSGNTIYF.